This T cell receptor (beta chain) was documented in a study of identical twins. TCRdb independently ran MiXCR on the 5' RACE reads; one entry per CDR3 protein. The sample yields approximately 690,000 distinct CDR3 sequences, around 6% seen once. Only a few counts were recorded for this clonotype. Sequencing was done on a sample of naive T cells sorted from blood. This receptor was obtained from a man aged 18 to 29 in good health.

CDR3 sequence (DNA): TGTGCCAGCAGTTTCAGGGAATTCCAGGTACACGCTGAAGCTTTCTTT. Protein sequence: CASSFREFQVHAEAFF. This chain links TRBV12-3 or TRBV12-4 with TRBJ1-1; D is perhaps TRBD1 (5 bases). The CDR3 is 16 residues long. V was pared by 3 bases and J by 6 bases, with 20 bases between.